This passage covers 32 T cell receptor beta chains from one sample sequenced in a study of TIL therapy for anti-PD-1-resistant metastatic lung cancer. The sample's time point: pre-treatment sample, taken before nivolumab and TIL therapy. The tumor samples were excised metastases, mostly pleural nodules or supraclavicular lymph nodes. The libraries were made with immunoSEQ v3. This table comes from immunoSEQ multiplex PCR, and its TCRdb copy is limited to in-frame clones, with some not included. The profile shows more than 90,000 clones, less than 70% of them singletons. The sequencing here drew on tumor tissue, taken at baseline. Receptors originate from a person aged 25 to 80 with non-small cell lung cancer.

This chain uses TRBV28 with TRBJ1-2; the D gene is possibly TRBD1 (5 bases). The V gene's germline CDR1 is MDHEN and CDR2 SYDVKM. CDR3 length equals 14 residues. Trimming cost V 6 bases and J 4 bases, with 15 bases left between them. CDR3 region: CASRLTGASYGYTF. Here the CDR3 DNA reads TGTGCCAGCAGATTAACAGGAGCTTCCTATGGCTACACCTTC.

This clone came up a few times. The rearrangement joins TRBV30 to TRBJ1-2, with D possibly TRBD1 on 6 matching bases. V was cut by 0 bases and J by 8 bases, with 16 bases left in between. Germline CDR1 is GTSNPN and CDR2 is SVGIG (reference sequence). This CDR3 is 14 amino acids long. The CDR3 DNA reads as TGTGCCTGGAGTGTAAACAGGGCCGAGGGGGGCTACACCTTC. It codes for CAWSVNRAEGGYTF. Using reference TRBV30 and TRBJ1-2 for the parts outside the CDR3, the full variable domain is SQTIHQWPATLVQPVGSPLSLECTVEGTSNPNLYWYRQAAGRGLQLLFYSVGIGQISSEVPQNLSASRPQDRQFILSSKKLLLSDSGFYLCAWSVNRAEGGYTFGSGTRLTVV.

The CDR3 DNA follows: TGTGCCAGCAGCTTGGGACCAGGGATTGTGCCCCAGCATTTT. Protein sequence: CASSLGPGIVPQHF. The chain carries TRBV5-6 and TRBJ1-5; tentatively, D is TRBD1 (5 bases). The CDR3 totals 14 residues. CDR1 is SGHDT, CDR2 YYEEEE, per germline. Trimming shortened V by 0 bases and J by 9 bases, and 13 bases separated the two germline ends.

V is TRBV27 and J is TRBJ2-7, with D perhaps TRBD1 (6 bases). The CDR3 has 15 residues. V gave up 7 bases and J gave up 3 bases, with 19 bases separating them. CDR1 and CDR2 (germline): MNHEY, SMNVEV (reference sequence). The DNA of the CDR3 is TGTGCCAGCATCGGCAGGGGAAGCAAAAACTACGAGCAGTACTTC. Translation: CASIGRGSKNYEQYF.

This clone was recorded a few times. V and J are TRBV20-1 and TRBJ1-1; D remains unclear. The CDR3 covers 15 residues. Germline V gene lookup returns CDR1 DFQATT and CDR2 SNEGSKA (reference sequence). V shed 3 bases and J shed 1 base, with 15 bases lying between them. The CDR3 DNA sequence: TGCAGTGCTAGTCCGAGGCCGACCGGGAACACTGAAGCTTTCTTT. The encoded protein is CSASPRPTGNTEAFF.

The chain joins TRBV19 to TRBJ2-3; D is undetermined. CDR1 is LNHDA, CDR2 SQIVND, per germline (reference sequence). Trimming removed 5 bases at V and 2 bases at J, with 5 bases between. The CDR3 spans 12 residues. As DNA, the CDR3 is TGTGCCAGTAGTCCGCACACAGATACGCAGTATTTT. It encodes CASSPHTDTQYF. Using reference TRBV19 and TRBJ2-3 for the parts outside the CDR3, the full variable domain is DGGITQSPKYLFRKEGQNVTLSCEQNLNHDAMYWYRQDPGQGLRLIYYSQIVNDFQKGDIAEGYSVSREKKESFPLTVTSAQKNPTAFYLCASSPHTDTQYFGPGTRLTVL.

The chain carries TRBV30 and TRBJ1-5, with TRBD1 identical over 8 bases. V was pared by 3 bases and J by 6 bases, with 10 bases of the junction left unmatched. This CDR3 spans 15 amino acids. Germline V gene data show CDR1 as GTSNPN and CDR2 as SVGIG (reference sequence). CDR3 protein: CAWSHAGGTAQPQHF. CDR3 sequence (DNA): TGTGCCTGGAGCCACGCAGGGGGCACGGCTCAGCCCCAGCATTTT.

This clone was found a few times. The gene calls are TRBV7-8 and TRBJ2-7; 12 nucleotides line up with TRBD2. This CDR3 contains 14 residues. Losses at the gene ends were 4 bases for V and 4 bases for J; bases not matched to a gene: 2. Looked up from germline, CDR1 is SGHVS and CDR2 is FQNEAQ. CDR3 sequence: CASSSTSGRYEQYF. CDR3 nucleotides: TGTGCCAGCAGCTCGACTAGCGGGAGATACGAGCAGTACTTC.

V usage is TRBV11-1 and J usage is TRBJ1-2; a weak D match, TRBD1 (5 bases). Germline V gives CDR1 SGHAT, CDR2 FQDESV (reference sequence). Trimming took 2 bases from V and 6 from J, leaving 16 bases between them. This CDR3 region has 15 residues. Written as DNA, the CDR3 is TGTGCCAGCAGCTTATCTGGGGCTTCCAGACATGGCTACACCTTC. Residues: CASSLSGASRHGYTF.

This clone was seen more than once but under ten times. The chain recombines TRBV6-8 with TRBJ2-7, with D possibly being TRBD1 (5 bases). CDR1 MNHGY and CDR2 SAAAGT come from the germline V gene. This CDR3 comprises 11 residues. Trimming pared 2 bases from V and 12 bases from J, leaving 11 bases between. CDR3 loop: CASSYGQGPYF. CDR3 nucleotides: TGTGCCAGCAGTTACGGTCAGGGTCCGTACTTC.

The chain uses TRBV30 and TRBJ2-5; no clear D gene. The ends were cut back, 4 bases at V and 4 bases at J, with 13 bases in the middle. The CDR3 runs to 13 residues. CDR1 is GTSNPN, CDR2 SVGIG, per germline (reference sequence). CDR3 region: CAWTRNVRETQYF. The CDR3 DNA reads TGTGCCTGGACCCGGAACGTTAGAGAGACCCAGTACTTC.

This chain joins TRBV6-5 and TRBJ2-1; D is possibly TRBD1 (6 bases). The CDR3 sequence is 16 residues long. The germline gives CDR1 MNHEY, CDR2 SVGAGI. Trimming stripped 0 bases from V and 2 bases from J, with 11 bases between. The CDR3 region is CASSYSRQVPYNEQFF. The CDR3 DNA is TGTGCCAGCAGTTACTCGAGACAGGTCCCCTACAATGAGCAGTTCTTC.

This clone was recorded a few times. The chain employs TRBV10-3 and TRBJ2-1; a weak D match, TRBD2 (7 bases). This CDR3 region has 13 residues. The germline V and J ends were trimmed by 8 bases and 7 bases, with 15 bases remaining between them. The germline CDR1 and CDR2 sequences are ENHRY and SYGVKD. CDR3 in amino acids: CAIGVGGGNEQFF. Here the CDR3 DNA reads TGTGCCATCGGGGTGGGAGGGGGGAATGAGCAGTTCTTC.

This clone came up many times. The chain joins TRBV7-6 to TRBJ2-7; D is undetermined. This CDR3 region has 13 residues. Germline-derived CDR1 and CDR2 are SGHVS and FNYEAQ. Trimming shortened V by 0 bases and J by 0 bases, and 3 bases separated the two germline ends. CDR3 DNA sequence: TGTGCCAGCAGCTTAGCCACCTCCTACGAGCAGTACTTC. Its protein product is CASSLATSYEQYF.

The V gene is TRBV9, the J gene TRBJ2-2; D might be TRBD1 (5 bases). Trimming stripped 4 bases from V and 4 bases from J, with 11 bases between. This CDR3 is 14 amino acids long. Germline V gene data show CDR1 as SGDLS and CDR2 as YYNGEE. In DNA form, the CDR3 reads TGTGCCAGCAGCCAGGGATACTTCACCGGGGAGCTGTTTTTT. This codes for CASSQGYFTGELFF. Full variable domain (missing parts from reference TRBV9 and TRBJ2-2): DSGVTQTPKHLITATGQRVTLRCSPRSGDLSVYWYQQSLDQGLQFLIQYYNGEERAKGNILERFSAQQFPDLHSELNLSSLELGDSALYFCASSQGYFTGELFFGEGSRLTVL.

This clone showed up just once. This sequence joins TRBV5-1 and TRBJ1-2; perhaps TRBD1 as D (5 bases). This CDR3 comprises 16 residues. Between the trimmed V and J ends, which lost 1 base and 1 base, there was a span of 14 bases. CDR1 is SGHRS and CDR2 is YFSETQ in the germline V gene. CDR3 region: CASSLFGGESNYGYTF. For the CDR3, the DNA is TGCGCCAGCAGCTTGTTTGGAGGGGAGAGTAACTATGGCTACACCTTC.

The rearrangement joins TRBV5-6 to TRBJ2-1, with D perhaps given as TRBD1 or TRBD2 (5 bases each). Germline lookup yields CDR1 SGHDT and CDR2 YYEEEE. This CDR3 has 16 amino acids. V was trimmed by 4 bases and J by 6 bases, leaving 20 bases between them. The CDR3 DNA reads as TGTGCCAGCAGCGGCCCAGGGATACGGGACCGCAATGAGCAGTTCTTC. This encodes CASSGPGIRDRNEQFF.

The V and J genes are TRBV11-3 and TRBJ2-1; tentatively, D is TRBD2 (7 bases). The CDR3 is 14 residues long. V was trimmed by 5 bases and J by 0 bases, leaving 8 bases between them. Germline CDR1 and CDR2: SGHNT and YENEEA. The CDR3 here is CASSRGGSYNEQFF. The CDR3 DNA follows: TGTGCCAGCAGCAGGGGGGGCTCCTACAATGAGCAGTTCTTC.

This clone was picked up a small number of times. The rearrangement uses TRBV29-1 and TRBJ1-1; the D gene is possibly TRBD1 (5 bases). V lost 3 bases and J lost 6, with 11 bases in between. The CDR3 loop spans 12 amino acids. Germline V gene sequence: CDR1 SQVTM, CDR2 ANQGSEA. The CDR3 sequence is CSVDRVLSEAFF. CDR3 DNA sequence: TGCAGCGTTGACAGGGTGTTATCTGAAGCTTTCTTT.

The V and J genes are TRBV5-1 and TRBJ1-1; D might be TRBD1 (5 bases). The V end was cut by 1 base, the J end by 2 bases, with 6 bases between. Germline CDR1 reads SGHRS; CDR2 reads YFSETQ. The CDR3 has 13 residues. The CDR3 reads CASSLRTNTEAFF. For the CDR3, the DNA is TGCGCCAGCAGCTTGCGGACAAACACTGAAGCTTTCTTT.

This clone came up a few times. The chain employs TRBV7-9 and TRBJ1-1; D perhaps matches TRBD1 (6 bases). This CDR3 has 14 amino acids. The V gene lost 5 bases and the J gene lost 4 bases, with 14 bases spanning the gap. Germline V gene lookup returns CDR1 SEHNR and CDR2 FQNEAQ (reference sequence). DNA of the CDR3: TGTGCCAGCAGCGCGCACAGGGAAGTCACTGAAGCTTTCTTT. Its translation: CASSAHREVTEAFF.

The gene calls are TRBV18 and TRBJ1-4, with 8 nucleotides matching TRBD1. The ends lost 6 bases at V and 7 bases at J; junction bases unmatched: 7. The CDR3 has 14 residues. Germline V gene sequence: CDR1 KGHSH, CDR2 LQKENI. In DNA, the CDR3 is TGTGCCAGCTCCACCAGTCAGGGGGCTGAAAAACTGTTTTTT. Residues: CASSTSQGAEKLFF.

This chain uses TRBV6-5 with TRBJ2-3; D is undetermined. Trimming took off 0 bases at V and 2 bases at J, with 9 bases between the two ends. The V gene's germline CDR1 is MNHEY and CDR2 SVGAGI. The CDR3 spans 15 residues. CDR3 DNA sequence: TGTGCCAGCAGTTACTCGACGGTTGCCACAGATACGCAGTATTTT. Its translation: CASSYSTVATDTQYF.

The V and J genes are TRBV11-3 and TRBJ2-2, with TRBD2 matching 7 bases. The ends lost 5 bases at V and 6 bases at J; junction bases unmatched: 3. The V gene's germline CDR1 is SGHNT and CDR2 YENEEA. The CDR3 spans 13 residues. The CDR3: CASSPSGAGELFF. CDR3 nucleotide sequence: TGTGCCAGCAGCCCGAGCGGGGCCGGGGAGCTGTTTTTT.

This clone was counted once. This chain connects TRBV5-5 to TRBJ1-1, with 7 bases identical to TRBD1. This CDR3 has 14 amino acids. The V and J ends lost 0 bases and 4 bases, in that order; junction bases with no gene match: 3. Germline loops: CDR1 SGHKS, CDR2 YYEKEE (reference sequence). For the CDR3, the DNA is TGTGCCAGCAGCTTGGCCGCAGGGGGCACTGAAGCTTTCTTT. Amino acids: CASSLAAGGTEAFF.

The gene calls are TRBV24-1 and TRBJ1-2; tentatively, D is TRBD1 (6 bases). Trimming removed 4 bases from V and 6 bases from J, with 14 bases in between. From germline, CDR1 is KGHDR and CDR2 SFDVKD. This CDR3 spans 14 amino acids. CDR3 nucleotides: TGTGCCACCAGTGACTATAACAGGGATGATGGCTACACCTTC. This codes for CATSDYNRDDGYTF.

The chain joins TRBV7-8 to TRBJ2-3; no definite D call. V was shortened by 4 bases and J by 0 bases, with 14 bases between the two germline ends. Germline assignment: CDR1 SGHVS and CDR2 FQNEAQ. The length of the CDR3 is 16 residues. DNA of the CDR3: TGTGCCAGCAGCTCATACAGAGATGCTAGCACAGATACGCAGTATTTT. Amino acid sequence: CASSSYRDASTDTQYF.

The chain has TRBV27 and TRBJ2-1; 8 bases are shared with TRBD2. The V gene end was trimmed by 5 bases and the J gene end by 7 bases; junction bases not matched to a gene: 7. Germline CDR1 MNHEY, CDR2 SMNVEV (reference sequence). The CDR3 runs to 14 residues. CDR3 bases: TGTGCCAGCAGTACCCTAGCGGGTAAAAATGAGCAGTTCTTC. Translating it yields CASSTLAGKNEQFF.

The chain uses TRBV6-4 and TRBJ2-5, with D tentatively TRBD2 (6 bases). V lost 11 bases to trimming and J lost 4 bases, with 26 bases between them. Germline CDR1 MRHNA, CDR2 SNTAGT. The CDR3 is made up of 16 amino acids. CDR3 sequence (DNA): TGTGCCGGCCCAAGTGTCAGGACGGGAGAGTTAGAGACCCAGTACTTC. Residues: CAGPSVRTGELETQYF.

The rearrangement links TRBV29-1 to TRBJ2-1, with 7 bases lining up with TRBD1. Trimming at V came to 7 bases and at J to 3 bases, leaving 3 bases not matched to a gene. Germline V CDR1 and CDR2: SQVTM, ANQGSEA. The CDR3 runs to 12 residues. Here the CDR3 reads CSAGTVYNEQFF. CDR3 in DNA: TGCAGCGCTGGGACAGTCTACAATGAGCAGTTCTTC.

The chain's CDR3 is CANPPVEAKNIQYF. The DNA of the CDR3 is TGTGCCAACCCCCCGGTGGAAGCCAAAAACATTCAGTACTTC. This chain uses TRBV7-4 with TRBJ2-4; D ambiguous. Trimming took 10 bases from V and 0 from J, leaving 13 bases between them. In germline, CDR1 is SGHVT, CDR2 SQSDAQ. This CDR3 has 14 amino acids.

As DNA, the CDR3 is TGTGCCAGCTCACCAGGACTCCCCATTCGGGGCTACACCTTC. Translated, it gives CASSPGLPIRGYTF. The chain couples TRBV18 to TRBJ1-2; D is ambiguous. The CDR3 runs 14 residues. In germline, CDR1 is KGHSH, CDR2 LQKENI. Trimming stripped 2 bases from V and 8 bases from J, with 15 bases between.